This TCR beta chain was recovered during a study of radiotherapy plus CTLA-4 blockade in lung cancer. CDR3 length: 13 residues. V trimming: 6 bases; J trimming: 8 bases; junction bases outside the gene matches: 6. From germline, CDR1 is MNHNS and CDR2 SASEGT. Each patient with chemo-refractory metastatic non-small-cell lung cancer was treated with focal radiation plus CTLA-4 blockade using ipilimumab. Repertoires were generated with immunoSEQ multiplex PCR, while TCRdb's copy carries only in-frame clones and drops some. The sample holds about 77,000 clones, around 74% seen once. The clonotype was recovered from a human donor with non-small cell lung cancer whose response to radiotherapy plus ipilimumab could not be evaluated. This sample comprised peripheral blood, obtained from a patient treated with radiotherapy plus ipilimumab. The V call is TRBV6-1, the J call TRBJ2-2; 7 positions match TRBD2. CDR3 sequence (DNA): TGTGCCAGCAGACCTGGACTAGTGGGGGAGCTGTTTTTT. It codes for CASRPGLVGELFF.